Reported below is one T cell receptor beta chain. TCR beta libraries were built with iRepertoire HTBI primers and Arm-PCR of CDR3 regions. TCRdb recomputed calls from the multiplex PCR reads with MiXCR, one row per CDR3 protein. The sample holds 420,000 or so distinct CDR3 sequences, 15% to 20% seen once. CDR1 and CDR2 (germline): SEHNR, FQNEAQ (reference sequence). Unmatched junction bases numbered 4, after V lost 3 bases and J lost 5 bases. CDR3 size: 15 residues. The sample belongs to a study of regulatory T cells in long-lasting Graves disease. Time point of the sample: newly diagnosed GD, antithyroid drugs for less than 3 months. There was RNA extracted from PBMCs, and the TCR library was made from it. The sample also formed part of further work on T cells in Graves' hyperthyroidism and ophthalmopathy.

The V and J genes are TRBV7-9 and TRBJ2-1; 10 nucleotides align to TRBD1. The specimen comprised peripheral blood mononuclear cells (PBMCs), sampled at new diagnosis, from a patient treated with antithyroid drugs. The receptor's source is a young woman with Graves disease. In DNA form, the CDR3 reads TGTGCCAGCAGCTTTGAGGACAGGGGGGACAATGAGCAGTTCTTC. Amino acids: CASSFEDRGDNEQFF.